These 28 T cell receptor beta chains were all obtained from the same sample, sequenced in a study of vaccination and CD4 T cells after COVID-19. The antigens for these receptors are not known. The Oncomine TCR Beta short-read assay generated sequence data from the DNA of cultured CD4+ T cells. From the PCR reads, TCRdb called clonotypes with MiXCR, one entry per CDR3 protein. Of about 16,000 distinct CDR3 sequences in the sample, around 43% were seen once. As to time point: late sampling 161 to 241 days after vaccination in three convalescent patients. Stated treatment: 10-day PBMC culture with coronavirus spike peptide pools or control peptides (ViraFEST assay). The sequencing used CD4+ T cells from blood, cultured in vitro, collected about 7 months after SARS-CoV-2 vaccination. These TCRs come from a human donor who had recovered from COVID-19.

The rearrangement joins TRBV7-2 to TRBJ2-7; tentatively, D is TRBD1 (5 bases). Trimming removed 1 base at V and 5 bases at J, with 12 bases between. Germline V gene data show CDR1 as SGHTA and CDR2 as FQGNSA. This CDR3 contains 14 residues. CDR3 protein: CASSLEVRVNEQYF. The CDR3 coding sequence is TGTGCCAGCAGCTTAGAGGTCAGGGTTAACGAGCAGTACTTC.

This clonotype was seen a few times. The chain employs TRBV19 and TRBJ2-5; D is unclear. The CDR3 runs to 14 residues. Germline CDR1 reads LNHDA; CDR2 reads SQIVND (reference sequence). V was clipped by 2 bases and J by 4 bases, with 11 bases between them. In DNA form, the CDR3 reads TGTGCCAGTAGTATATCGGGTATGGGAGAGACCCAGTACTTC. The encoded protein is CASSISGMGETQYF.

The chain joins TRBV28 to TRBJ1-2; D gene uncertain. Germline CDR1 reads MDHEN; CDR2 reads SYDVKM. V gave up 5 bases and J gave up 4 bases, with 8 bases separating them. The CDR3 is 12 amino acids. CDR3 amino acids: CASSQDLYGYTF. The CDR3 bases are TGTGCCAGCAGTCAGGACCTCTATGGCTACACCTTC.

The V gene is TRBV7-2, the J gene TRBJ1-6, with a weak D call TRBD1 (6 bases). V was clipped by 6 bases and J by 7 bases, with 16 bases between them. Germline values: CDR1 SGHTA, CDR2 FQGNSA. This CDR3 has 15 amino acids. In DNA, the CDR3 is TGTGCCAGCAGAACTACCGGGACACAGAATTCACCCCTCCACTTT. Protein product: CASRTTGTQNSPLHF.

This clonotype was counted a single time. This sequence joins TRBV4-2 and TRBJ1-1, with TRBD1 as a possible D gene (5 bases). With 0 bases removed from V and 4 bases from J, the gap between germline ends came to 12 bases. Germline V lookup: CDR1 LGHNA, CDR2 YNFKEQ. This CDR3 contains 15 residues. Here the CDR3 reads CASSQDLAGRTEAFF. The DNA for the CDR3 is TGTGCCAGCAGCCAAGATCTCGCGGGGCGCACTGAAGCTTTCTTT.

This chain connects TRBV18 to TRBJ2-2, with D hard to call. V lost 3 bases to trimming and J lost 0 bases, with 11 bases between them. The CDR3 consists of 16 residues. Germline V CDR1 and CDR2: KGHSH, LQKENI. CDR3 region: CASSPGVGSNTGELFF. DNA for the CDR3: TGTGCCAGCTCACCGGGCGTAGGATCGAACACCGGGGAGCTGTTTTTT.

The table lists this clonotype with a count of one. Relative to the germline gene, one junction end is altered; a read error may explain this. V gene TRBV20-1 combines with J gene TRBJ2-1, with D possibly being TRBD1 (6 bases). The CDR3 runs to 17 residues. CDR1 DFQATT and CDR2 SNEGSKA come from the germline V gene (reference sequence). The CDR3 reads CSARDQGRTGRANKQFF. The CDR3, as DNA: TGCAGTGCTAGAGATCAGGGGAGAACGGGCCGGGCCAATAAGCAGTTCTTC.

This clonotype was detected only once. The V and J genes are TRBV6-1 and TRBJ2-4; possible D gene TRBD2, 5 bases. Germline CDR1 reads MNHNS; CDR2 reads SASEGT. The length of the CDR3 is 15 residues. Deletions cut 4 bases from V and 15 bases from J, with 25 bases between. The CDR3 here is CASSAIPPRAGAAYF. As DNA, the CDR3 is TGTGCCAGCAGTGCCATTCCTCCACGGGCAGGAGCGGCGTACTTC.

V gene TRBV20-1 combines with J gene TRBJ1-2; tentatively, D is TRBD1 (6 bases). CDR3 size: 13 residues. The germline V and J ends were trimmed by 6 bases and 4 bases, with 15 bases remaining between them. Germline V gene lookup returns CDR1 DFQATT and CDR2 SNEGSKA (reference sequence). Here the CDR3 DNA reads TGCAGTGCCGACCGGGGGCAGGGCTATGGCTACACCTTC. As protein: CSADRGQGYGYTF.

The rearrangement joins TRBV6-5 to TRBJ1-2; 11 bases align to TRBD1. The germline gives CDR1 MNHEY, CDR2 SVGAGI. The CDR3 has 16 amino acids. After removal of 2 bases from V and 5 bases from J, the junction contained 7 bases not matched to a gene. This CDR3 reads CASSYLRTGGSYGYTF. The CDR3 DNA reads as TGTGCCAGCAGTTACCTTAGGACAGGGGGCAGTTATGGCTACACCTTC.

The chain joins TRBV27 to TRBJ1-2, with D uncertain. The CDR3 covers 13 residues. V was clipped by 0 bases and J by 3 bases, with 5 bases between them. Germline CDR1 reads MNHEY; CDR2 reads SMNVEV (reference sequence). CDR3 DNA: TGTGCCAGCAGTTTATCCAGGTACTATGGCTACACCTTC. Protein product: CASSLSRYYGYTF.

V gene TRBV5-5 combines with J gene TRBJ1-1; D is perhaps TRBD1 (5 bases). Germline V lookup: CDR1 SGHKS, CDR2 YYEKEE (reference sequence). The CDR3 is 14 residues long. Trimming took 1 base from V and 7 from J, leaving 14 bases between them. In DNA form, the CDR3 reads TGTGCCAGCAGCTTGTTTGGGCAGGGAGGTGAAGCTTTCTTT. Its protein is CASSLFGQGGEAFF.

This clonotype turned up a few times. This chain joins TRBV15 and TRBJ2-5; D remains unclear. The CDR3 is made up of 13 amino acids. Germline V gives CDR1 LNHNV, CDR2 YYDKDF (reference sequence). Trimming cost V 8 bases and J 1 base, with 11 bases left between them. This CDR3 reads CATSKNLQETQYF. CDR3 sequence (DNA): TGTGCCACCTCAAAGAACCTCCAAGAGACCCAGTACTTC.

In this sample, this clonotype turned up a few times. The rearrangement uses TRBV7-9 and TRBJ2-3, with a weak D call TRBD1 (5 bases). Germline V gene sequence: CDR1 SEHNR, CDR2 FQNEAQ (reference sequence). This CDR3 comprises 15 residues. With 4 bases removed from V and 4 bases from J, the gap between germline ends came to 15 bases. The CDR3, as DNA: TGTGCCAGCAGCTCGCCCCGGCTGACAGCAGATACGCAGTATTTT. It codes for CASSSPRLTADTQYF.

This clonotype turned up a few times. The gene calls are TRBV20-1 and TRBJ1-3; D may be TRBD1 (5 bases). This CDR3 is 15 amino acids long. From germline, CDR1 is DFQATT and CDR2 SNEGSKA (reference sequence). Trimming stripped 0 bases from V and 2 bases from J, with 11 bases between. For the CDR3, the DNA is TGCAGTGCTAGAGATGGGGGGGACCCTGGAAACACCATATATTTT. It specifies CSARDGGDPGNTIYF.

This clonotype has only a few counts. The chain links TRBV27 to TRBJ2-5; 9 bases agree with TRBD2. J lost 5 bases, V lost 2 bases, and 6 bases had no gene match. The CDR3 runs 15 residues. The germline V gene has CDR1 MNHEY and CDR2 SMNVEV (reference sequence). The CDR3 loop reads CASSLRRGGWETQYF. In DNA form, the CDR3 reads TGTGCCAGCAGTTTAAGGCGGGGGGGCTGGGAGACCCAGTACTTC.

The CDR3 nucleotides are TGTGCCAGCAGTTACTCGATTCCTTTAACCCCTCCGGGTTCACCCCTCCACTTT. It is translated as CASSYSIPLTPPGSPLHF. This chain connects TRBV6-5 to TRBJ1-6; D ambiguous. Germline values: CDR1 MNHEY, CDR2 SVGAGI. V gave up 0 bases and J gave up 9 bases, with 21 bases separating them. The CDR3 runs 18 residues.

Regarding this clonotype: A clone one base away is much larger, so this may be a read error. Here the CDR3 reads CASSFRDGTGSGYTF. In DNA, the CDR3 is TGTGCCAGCAGCTTTAGAGATGGGACAGGGTCTGGCTACACCTTC. The gene calls are TRBV11-3 and TRBJ1-2; 9 bases agree with TRBD1. Per germline, CDR1 SGHNT and CDR2 YENEEA. The length of the CDR3 is 15 residues. Trimming took 3 bases from V and 7 from J; bases not matched to a gene: 9.

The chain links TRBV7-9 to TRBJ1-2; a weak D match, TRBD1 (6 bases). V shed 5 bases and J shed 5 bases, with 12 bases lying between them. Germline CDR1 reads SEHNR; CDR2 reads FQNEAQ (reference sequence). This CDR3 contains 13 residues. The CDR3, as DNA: TGTGCCAGCAGCCCCGGACAGATATATGGCTACACCTTC. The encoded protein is CASSPGQIYGYTF. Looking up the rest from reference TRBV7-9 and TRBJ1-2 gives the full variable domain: DTGVSQNPRHKITKRGQNVTFRCDPISEHNRLYWYRQTLGQGPEFLTYFQNEAQLEKSRLLSDRFSAERPKGSFSTLEIQRTEQGDSAMYLCASSPGQIYGYTFGSGTRLTVV.

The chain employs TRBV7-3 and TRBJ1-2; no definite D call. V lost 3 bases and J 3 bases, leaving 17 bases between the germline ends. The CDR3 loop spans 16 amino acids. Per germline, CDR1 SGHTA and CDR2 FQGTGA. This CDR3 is CASSLADQGRDYGYTF. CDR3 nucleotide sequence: TGTGCCAGCAGCTTGGCTGACCAAGGGCGGGACTATGGCTACACCTTC.

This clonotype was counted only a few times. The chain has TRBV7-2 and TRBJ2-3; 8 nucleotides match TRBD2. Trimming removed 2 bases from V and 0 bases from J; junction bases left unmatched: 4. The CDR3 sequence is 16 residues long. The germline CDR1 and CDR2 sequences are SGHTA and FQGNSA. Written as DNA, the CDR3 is TGTGCCAGCAGCTTAAGGGCTAGCGGGAGCACAGATACGCAGTATTTT. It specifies CASSLRASGSTDTQYF.

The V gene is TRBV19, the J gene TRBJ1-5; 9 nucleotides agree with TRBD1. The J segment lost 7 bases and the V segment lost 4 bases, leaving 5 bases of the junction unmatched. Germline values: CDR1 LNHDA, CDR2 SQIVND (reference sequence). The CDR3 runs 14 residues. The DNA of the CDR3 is TGTGCCAGTAGTACGGGACAGGGTTTGCAGCCCCAGCATTTT. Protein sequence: CASSTGQGLQPQHF.

CDR3 in DNA: TGTGCCAGCAGCTCCGGGGCAGGGGGCTGGGGCACTGAAGCTTTCTTT. Protein: CASSSGAGGWGTEAFF. This rearrangement joins TRBV7-9 to TRBJ1-1; 8 bases fit TRBD1. Germline loops: CDR1 SEHNR, CDR2 FQNEAQ (reference sequence). This CDR3 region has 16 residues. Trimming took 4 bases from V and 4 from J; bases not matched to a gene: 11.

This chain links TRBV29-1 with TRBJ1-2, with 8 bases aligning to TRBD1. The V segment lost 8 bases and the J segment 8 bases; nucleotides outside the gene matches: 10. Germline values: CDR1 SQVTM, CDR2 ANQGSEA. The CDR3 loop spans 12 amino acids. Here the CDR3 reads CSSYRGFWGYTF. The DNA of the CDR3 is TGCAGCTCATACAGGGGGTTCTGGGGCTACACCTTC.

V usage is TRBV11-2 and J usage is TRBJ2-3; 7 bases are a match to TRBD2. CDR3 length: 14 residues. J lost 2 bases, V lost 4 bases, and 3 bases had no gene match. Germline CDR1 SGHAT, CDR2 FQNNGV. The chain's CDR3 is CASSSRGITDTQYF. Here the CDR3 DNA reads TGTGCCAGCAGCTCGCGGGGGATCACAGATACGCAGTATTTT.

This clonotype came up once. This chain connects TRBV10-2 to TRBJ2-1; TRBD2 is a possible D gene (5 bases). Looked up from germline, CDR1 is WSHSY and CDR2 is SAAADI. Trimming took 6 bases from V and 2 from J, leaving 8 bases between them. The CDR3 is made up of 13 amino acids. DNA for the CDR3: TGCGCCAGCAGCAGCGGAACCTACAATGAGCAGTTCTTC. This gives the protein CASSSGTYNEQFF.

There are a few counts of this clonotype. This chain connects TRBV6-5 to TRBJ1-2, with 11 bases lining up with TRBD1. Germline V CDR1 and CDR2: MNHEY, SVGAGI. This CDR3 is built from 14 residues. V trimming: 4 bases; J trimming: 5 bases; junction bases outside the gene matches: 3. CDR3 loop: CASSLDRGPYGYTF. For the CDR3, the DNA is TGTGCCAGCAGTTTGGACAGGGGGCCTTATGGCTACACCTTC.

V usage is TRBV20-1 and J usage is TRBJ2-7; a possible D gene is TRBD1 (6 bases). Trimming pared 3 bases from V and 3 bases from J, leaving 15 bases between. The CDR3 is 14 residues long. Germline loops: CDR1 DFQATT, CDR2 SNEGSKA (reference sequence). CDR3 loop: CSARDRTDRYEQYF. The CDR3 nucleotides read TGCAGTGCTAGGGACAGAACGGACCGCTACGAGCAGTACTTC.